This T cell receptor (beta chain) was retrieved from a study of blood T cell repertoires in COVID-19. As for the study in general: The United States, Italy and Spain supplied acute and convalescent COVID-19 samples. T cells, B-cell-depleted T cells, or PBMCs supplied cDNA or gDNA.

Germline CDR1 reads SEHNR; CDR2 reads FQNEAQ (reference sequence). Trimming took 5 bases from V and 4 from J, leaving 17 bases between them. This CDR3 spans 15 amino acids. Original processing methods: Scientists estimated how many nucleated cells there were by amplifying reference gene primers. Sequenced by immunoSEQ multiplex PCR; TCRdb stores in-frame clones only, minus some. The DNA was the basis for D and trimming; V, J and clone size are from that table. The sample shows about 51,000 clones, 65% to 90% of them seen only once. Sequencing was performed on peripheral blood. This TCR was recovered from a man in his sixties with acute or convalescent COVID-19. The J gene is TRBJ1-1, the V gene TRBV7-9, with D uncertain. In DNA, the CDR3 is TGTGCCAGCAGCCCCGCGATAGGAGGAGGCACTGAAGCTTTCTTT. This gives the protein CASSPAIGGGTEAFF.